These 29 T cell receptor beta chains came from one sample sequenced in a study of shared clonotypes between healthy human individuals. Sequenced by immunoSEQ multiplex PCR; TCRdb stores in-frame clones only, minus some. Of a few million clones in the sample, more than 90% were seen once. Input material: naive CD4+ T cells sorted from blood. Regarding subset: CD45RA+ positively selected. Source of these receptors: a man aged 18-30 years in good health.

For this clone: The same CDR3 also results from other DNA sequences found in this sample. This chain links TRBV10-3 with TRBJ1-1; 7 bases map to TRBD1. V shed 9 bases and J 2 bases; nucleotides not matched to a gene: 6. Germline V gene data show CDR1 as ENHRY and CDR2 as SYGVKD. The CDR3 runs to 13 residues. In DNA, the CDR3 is TGTGCCATTCTGGACAGGCCTAACACTGAAGCTTTCTTT. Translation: CAILDRPNTEAFF.

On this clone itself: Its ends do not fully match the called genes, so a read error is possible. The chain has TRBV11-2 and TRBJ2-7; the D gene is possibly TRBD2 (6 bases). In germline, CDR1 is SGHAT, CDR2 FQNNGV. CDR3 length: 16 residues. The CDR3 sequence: CASSSVADYGYRSANF. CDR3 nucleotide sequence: TGTGCCAGCAGCTCTGTCGCGGACTATGGGTATCGGAGCGCGAACTTC.

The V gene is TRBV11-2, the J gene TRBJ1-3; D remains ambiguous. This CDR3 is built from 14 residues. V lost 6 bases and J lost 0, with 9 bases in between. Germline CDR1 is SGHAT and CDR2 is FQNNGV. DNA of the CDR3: TGTGCCAGCAGTTTCCTCTTCTCTGGAAACACCATATATTTT. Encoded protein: CASSFLFSGNTIYF. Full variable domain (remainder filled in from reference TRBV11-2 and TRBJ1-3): EAGVAQSPRYKIIEKRQSVAFWCNPISGHATLYWYQQILGQGPKLLIQFQNNGVVDDSQLPKDRFSAERLKGVDSTLKIQPAKLEDSAVYLCASSFLFSGNTIYFGEGSWLTVV.

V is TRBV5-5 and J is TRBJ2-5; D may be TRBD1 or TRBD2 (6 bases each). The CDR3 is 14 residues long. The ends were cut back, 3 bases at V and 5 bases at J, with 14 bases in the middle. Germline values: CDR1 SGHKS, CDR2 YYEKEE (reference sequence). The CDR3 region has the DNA TGTGCCAGCAGCTCCCGATGGGGGGCGGAGACCCAGTACTTC. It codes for CASSSRWGAETQYF.

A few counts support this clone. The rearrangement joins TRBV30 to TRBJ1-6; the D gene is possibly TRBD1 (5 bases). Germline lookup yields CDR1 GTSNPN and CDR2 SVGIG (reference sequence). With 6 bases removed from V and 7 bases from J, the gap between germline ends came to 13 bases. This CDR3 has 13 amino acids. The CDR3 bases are TGTGCCTGCCCCGGGGGGGAGAATTCACCCCTCCACTTT. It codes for CACPGGENSPLHF. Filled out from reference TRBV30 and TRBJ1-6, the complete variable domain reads SQTIHQWPATLVQPVGSPLSLECTVEGTSNPNLYWYRQAAGRGLQLLFYSVGIGQISSEVPQNLSASRPQDRQFILSSKKLLLSDSGFYLCACPGGENSPLHFGNGTRLTVT.

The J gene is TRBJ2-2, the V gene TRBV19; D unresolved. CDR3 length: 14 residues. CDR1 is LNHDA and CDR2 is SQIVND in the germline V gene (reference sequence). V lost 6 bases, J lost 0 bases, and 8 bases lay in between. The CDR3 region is CASRQASNTGELFF. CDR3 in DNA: TGTGCCAGTAGGCAGGCTTCGAACACCGGGGAGCTGTTTTTT.

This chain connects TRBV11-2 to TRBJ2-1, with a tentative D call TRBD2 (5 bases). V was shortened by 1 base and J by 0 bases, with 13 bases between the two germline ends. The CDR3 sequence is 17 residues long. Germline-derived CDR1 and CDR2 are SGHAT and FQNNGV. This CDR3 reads CASSLGSVASSYNEQFF. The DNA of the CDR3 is TGTGCCAGCAGCTTAGGGTCGGTAGCGAGCTCCTACAATGAGCAGTTCTTC.

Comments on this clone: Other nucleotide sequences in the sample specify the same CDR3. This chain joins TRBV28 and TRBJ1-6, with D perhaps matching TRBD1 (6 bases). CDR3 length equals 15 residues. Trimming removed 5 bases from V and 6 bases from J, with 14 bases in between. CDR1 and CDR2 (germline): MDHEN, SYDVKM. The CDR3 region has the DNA TGTGCCAGCAGTCCCCTTGACAGGACTAATTCACCCCTCCACTTT. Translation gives CASSPLDRTNSPLHF.

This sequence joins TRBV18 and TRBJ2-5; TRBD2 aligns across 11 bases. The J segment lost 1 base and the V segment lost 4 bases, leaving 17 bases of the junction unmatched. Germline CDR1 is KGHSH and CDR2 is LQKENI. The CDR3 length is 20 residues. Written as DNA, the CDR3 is TGTGCCAGCTCACGGACCGGGACTAGCGGCCCGAGAGGGCCCCAAGAGACCCAGTACTTC. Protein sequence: CASSRTGTSGPRGPQETQYF.

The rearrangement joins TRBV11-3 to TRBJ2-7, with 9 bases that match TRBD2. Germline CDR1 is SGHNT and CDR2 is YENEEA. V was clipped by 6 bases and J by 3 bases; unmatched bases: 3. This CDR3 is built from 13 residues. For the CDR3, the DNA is TGTGCCAGCAGTATTAGCGGGAGCTACGAGCAGTACTTC. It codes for CASSISGSYEQYF.

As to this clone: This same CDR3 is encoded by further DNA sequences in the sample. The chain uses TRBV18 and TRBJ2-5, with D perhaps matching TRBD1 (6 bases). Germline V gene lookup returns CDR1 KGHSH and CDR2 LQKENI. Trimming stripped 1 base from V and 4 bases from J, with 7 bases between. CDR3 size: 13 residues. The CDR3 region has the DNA TGTGCCAGCTCACCACTAGGGGGAGAGACCCAGTACTTC. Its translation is CASSPLGGETQYF.

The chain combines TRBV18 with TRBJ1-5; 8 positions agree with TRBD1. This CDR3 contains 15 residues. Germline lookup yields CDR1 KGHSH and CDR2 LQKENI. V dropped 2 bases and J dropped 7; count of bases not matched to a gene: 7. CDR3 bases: TGTGCCAGCTCACCATCGACAGGGGCTGGACAGCCCCAGCATTTT. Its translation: CASSPSTGAGQPQHF.

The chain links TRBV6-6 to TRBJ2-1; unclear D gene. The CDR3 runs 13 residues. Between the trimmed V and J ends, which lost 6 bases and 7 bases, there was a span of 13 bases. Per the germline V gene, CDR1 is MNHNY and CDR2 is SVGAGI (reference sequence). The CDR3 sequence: CASSGYTLNEQFF. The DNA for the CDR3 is TGTGCCAGCAGCGGCTATACCCTTAATGAGCAGTTCTTC.

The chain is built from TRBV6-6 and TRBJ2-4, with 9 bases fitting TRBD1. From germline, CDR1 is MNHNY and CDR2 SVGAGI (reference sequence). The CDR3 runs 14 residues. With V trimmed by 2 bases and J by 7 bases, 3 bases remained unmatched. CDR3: CASSYRDRENIQYF. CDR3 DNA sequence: TGTGCCAGCAGTTACCGGGACAGGGAGAACATTCAGTACTTC.

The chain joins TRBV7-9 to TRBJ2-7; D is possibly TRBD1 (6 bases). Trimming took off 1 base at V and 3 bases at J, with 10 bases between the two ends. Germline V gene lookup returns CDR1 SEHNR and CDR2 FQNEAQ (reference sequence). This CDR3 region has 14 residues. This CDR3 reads CASSLGGTHYEQYF. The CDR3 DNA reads TGTGCCAGCAGCTTAGGTGGGACACACTACGAGCAGTACTTC.

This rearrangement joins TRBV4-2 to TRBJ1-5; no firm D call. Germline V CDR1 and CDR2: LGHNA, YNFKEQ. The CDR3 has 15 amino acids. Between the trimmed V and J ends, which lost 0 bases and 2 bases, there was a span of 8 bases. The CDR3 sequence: CASSQEGIGNQPQHF. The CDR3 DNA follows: TGTGCCAGCAGCCAAGAAGGGATAGGCAATCAGCCCCAGCATTTT.

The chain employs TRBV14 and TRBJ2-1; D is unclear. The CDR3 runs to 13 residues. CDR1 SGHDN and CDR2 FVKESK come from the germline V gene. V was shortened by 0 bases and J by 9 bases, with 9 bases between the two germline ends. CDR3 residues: CASSQDLRSEQFF. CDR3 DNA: TGTGCCAGCAGCCAAGATTTGAGGAGTGAGCAGTTCTTC. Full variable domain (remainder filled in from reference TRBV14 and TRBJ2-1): EAGVTQFPSHSVIEKGQTVTLRCDPISGHDNLYWYRRVMGKEIKFLLHFVKESKQDESGMPNNRFLAERTGGTYSTLKVQPAELEDSGVYFCASSQDLRSEQFFGPGTRLTVL.

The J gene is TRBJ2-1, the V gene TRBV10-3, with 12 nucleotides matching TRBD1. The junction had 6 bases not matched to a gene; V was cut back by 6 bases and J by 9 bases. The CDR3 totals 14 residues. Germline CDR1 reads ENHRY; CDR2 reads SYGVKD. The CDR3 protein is CAISSGTGGIEQFF. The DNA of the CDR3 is TGTGCCATCAGCTCTGGGACAGGGGGCATTGAGCAGTTCTTC.

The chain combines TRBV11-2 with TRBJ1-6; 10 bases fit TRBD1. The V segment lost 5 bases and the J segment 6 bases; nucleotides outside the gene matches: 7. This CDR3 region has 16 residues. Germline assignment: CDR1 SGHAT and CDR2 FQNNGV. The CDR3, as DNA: TGTGCCAGCAGCCACAGGGACAGGGGTGTTAATTCACCCCTCCACTTT. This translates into CASSHRDRGVNSPLHF.

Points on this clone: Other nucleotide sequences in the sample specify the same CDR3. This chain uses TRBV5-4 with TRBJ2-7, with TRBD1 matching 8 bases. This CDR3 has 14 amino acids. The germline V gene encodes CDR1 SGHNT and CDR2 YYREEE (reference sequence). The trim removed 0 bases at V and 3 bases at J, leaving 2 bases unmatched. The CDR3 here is CASSLGQGSYEQYF. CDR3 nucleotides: TGTGCCAGCAGCTTGGGACAGGGGAGCTACGAGCAGTACTTC.

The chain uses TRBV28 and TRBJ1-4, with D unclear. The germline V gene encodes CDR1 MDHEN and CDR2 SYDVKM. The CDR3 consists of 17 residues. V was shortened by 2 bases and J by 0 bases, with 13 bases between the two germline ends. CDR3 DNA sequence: TGTGCCAGCAGTTTACCCCTTTCTTCGTCAACTAATGAAAAACTGTTTTTT. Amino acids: CASSLPLSSSTNEKLFF. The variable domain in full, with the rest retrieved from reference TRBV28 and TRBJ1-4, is DVKVTQSSRYLVKRTGEKVFLECVQDMDHENMFWYRQDPGLGLRLIYFSYDVKMKEKGDIPEGYSVSREKKERFSLILESASTNQTSMYLCASSLPLSSSTNEKLFFGSGTQLSVL.

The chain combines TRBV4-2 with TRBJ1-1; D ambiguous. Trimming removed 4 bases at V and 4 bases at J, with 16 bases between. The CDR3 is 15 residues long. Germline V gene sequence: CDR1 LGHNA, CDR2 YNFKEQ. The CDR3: CASSLHAGPGTEAFF. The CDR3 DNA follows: TGTGCCAGCAGCCTCCACGCGGGCCCGGGCACTGAAGCTTTCTTT.

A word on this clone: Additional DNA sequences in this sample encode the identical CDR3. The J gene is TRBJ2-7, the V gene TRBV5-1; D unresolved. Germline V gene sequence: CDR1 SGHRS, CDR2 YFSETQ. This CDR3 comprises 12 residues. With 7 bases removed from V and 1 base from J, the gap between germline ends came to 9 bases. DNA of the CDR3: TGCGCCAGCCGATTAGATTCCTACGAGCAGTACTTC. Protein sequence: CASRLDSYEQYF.

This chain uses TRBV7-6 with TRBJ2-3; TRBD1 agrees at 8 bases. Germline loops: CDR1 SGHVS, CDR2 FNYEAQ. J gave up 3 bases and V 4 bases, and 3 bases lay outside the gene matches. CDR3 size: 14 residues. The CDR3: CASSSTGATDTQYF. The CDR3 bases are TGTGCCAGCAGCTCGACAGGGGCTACAGATACGCAGTATTTT.

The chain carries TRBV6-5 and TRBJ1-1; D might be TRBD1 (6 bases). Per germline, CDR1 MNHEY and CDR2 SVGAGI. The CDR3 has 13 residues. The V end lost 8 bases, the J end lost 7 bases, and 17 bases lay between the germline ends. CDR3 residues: CASSETRTVEAFF. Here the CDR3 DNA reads TGTGCCAGCTCTGAAACCCGGACAGTTGAAGCTTTCTTT.

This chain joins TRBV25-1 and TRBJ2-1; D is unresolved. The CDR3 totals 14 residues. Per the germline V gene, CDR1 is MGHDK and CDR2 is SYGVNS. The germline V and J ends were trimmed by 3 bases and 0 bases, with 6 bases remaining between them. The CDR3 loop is CASSEPGSYNEQFF. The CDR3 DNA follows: TGTGCCAGCAGTGAGCCGGGCTCCTACAATGAGCAGTTCTTC.

For the CDR3, the DNA is TGTGCCAGCAGGGGTGAGAGCTCCTACAATGAGCAGTTCTTC. This sequence encodes CASRGESSYNEQFF. The genes are TRBV27 and TRBJ2-1; unclear D gene. The germline V gene has CDR1 MNHEY and CDR2 SMNVEV (reference sequence). The CDR3 has 14 residues. V lost 6 bases to trimming and J lost 0 bases, with 9 bases between them.

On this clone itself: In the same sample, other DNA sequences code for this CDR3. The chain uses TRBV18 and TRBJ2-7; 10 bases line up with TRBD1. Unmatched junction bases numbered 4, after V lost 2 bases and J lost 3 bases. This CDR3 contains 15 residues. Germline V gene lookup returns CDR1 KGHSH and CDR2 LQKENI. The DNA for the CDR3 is TGTGCCAGCTCACCATTACGGGACAGGGGCTACGAGCAGTACTTC. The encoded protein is CASSPLRDRGYEQYF.

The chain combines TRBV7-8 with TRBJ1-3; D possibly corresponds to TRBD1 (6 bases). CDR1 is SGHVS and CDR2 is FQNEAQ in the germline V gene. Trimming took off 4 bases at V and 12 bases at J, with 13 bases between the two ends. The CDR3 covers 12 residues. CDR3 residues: CASSSHRESIYF. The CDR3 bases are TGTGCCAGCAGCTCCCACAGGGAAAGCATATATTTT.